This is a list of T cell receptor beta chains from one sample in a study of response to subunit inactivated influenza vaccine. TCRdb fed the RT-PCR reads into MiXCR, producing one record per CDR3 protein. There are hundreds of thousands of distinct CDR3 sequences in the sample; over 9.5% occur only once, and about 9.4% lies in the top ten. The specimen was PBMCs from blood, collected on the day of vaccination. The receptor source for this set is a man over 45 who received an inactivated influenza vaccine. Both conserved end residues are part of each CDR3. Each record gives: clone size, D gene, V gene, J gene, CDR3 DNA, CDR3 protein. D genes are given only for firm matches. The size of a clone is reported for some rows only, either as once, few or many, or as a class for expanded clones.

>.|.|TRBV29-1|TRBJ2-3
TGCAGCGTTGATTTGTTTGAGGGGAGGACAGATACGCAGTATTTT
CSVDLFEGRTDTQYF
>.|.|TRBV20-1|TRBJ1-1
TGCAGTGCAGGGGCGGGGAACACTGAAGCTTTCTTT
CSAGAGNTEAFF
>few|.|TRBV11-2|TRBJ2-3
TGTGCCAGCAGCCTAGCAAAAAATACGCAGTATTTT
CASSLAKNTQYF
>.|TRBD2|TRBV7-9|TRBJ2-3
TGTGCCGGGGGAGGGATGACAGATACGCAGTATTTT
CAGGGMTDTQYF
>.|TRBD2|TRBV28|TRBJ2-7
TGTGCCAGCAGCCCGCGGGGGATAGGGATATACGAGCAGTACTTC
CASSPRGIGIYEQYF
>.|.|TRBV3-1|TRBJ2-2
TGTGCCAGCAGCCAACGGGTCACCGGGGAGCTGTTTTTT
CASSQRVTGELFF
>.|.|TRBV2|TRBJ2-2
TGTGCCAGCAGTGTCGGCGTCTCCGGGGAGCTGTTTTTT
CASSVGVSGELFF
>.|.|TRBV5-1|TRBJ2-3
TGCGCCAGCAGCTTGGGGCAGATAGGGACAGATACGCAGTATTTT
CASSLGQIGTDTQYF
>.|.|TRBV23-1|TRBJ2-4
TGCGCCAGCAGTCAATCTCGGGCGAAATTAAACATTCAGTACTTC
CASSQSRAKLNIQYF
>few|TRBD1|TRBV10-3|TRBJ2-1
TGTGCCAGCCACGGACAGGGGTGGGGCAATGAGCAGTTCTTC
CASHGQGWGNEQFF
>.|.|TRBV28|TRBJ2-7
TGTGCCAGCAGTTCCGAGGAGGCTGGGCTATCCGAGCAGTACTTC
CASSSEEAGLSEQYF
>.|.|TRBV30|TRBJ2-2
TGTGCCTGGAGTTTCTCCTCCACCGGGGAGCTGTTTTTT
CAWSFSSTGELFF
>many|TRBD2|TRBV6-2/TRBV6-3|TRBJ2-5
TGTGCCAGCAGTTACCTTACTAGCGTACAAGAGACCCAGTACTTC
CASSYLTSVQETQYF
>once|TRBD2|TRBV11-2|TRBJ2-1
TGTGCCAGCAGCTTAGGGACTAGTTATGAGCAGTTCTTC
CASSLGTSYEQFF
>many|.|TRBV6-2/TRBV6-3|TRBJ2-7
TGTGCCAGCCAGCCTCCGTATTACGAGCAGTACTTC
CASQPPYYEQYF
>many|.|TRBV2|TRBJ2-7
TGTGCCAGCGTCAGGACTGGGCACGAGCAGTACTTC
CASVRTGHEQYF
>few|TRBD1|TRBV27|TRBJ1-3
TGTGCCAGCAGTTTATCCGGGACAGCCACTGGAAACACCATATATTTT
CASSLSGTATGNTIYF
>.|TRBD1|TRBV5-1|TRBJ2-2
TGCGCCAGCAGCTTAGAAGGGACAGCTACCGGGGAGCTGTTTTTT
CASSLEGTATGELFF
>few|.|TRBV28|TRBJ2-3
TGTGCCAGCAGCTTCACAGGGATTTTCGGGACAGATACGCAGTATTTT
CASSFTGIFGTDTQYF
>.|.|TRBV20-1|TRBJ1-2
TGCAGCACGTCCTCCTACCCTCATGGCTACACCTTC
CSTSSYPHGYTF
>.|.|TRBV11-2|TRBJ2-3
TGTGCCAGCAGCTTATACAGCCTCACAGATACGCAGTATTTT
CASSLYSLTDTQYF
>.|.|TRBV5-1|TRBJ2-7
TGCGCCAGCAGCGTACAGGGTCCGAAAGAGCAGTACTTC
CASSVQGPKEQYF
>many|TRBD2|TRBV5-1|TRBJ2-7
TGCGCCAGCAGCCCGGACTCGGGACTAGCGAACGAGCAGTACTTC
CASSPDSGLANEQYF
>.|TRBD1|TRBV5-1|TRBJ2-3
TGCGCCAGCAGCCCGGGACAGGACACAGATACGCAGTATTTT
CASSPGQDTDTQYF
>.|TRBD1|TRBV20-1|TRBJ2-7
TGCAGTGCTACCGGACAGGAGACTCCCTACGAGCAGTACTTC
CSATGQETPYEQYF
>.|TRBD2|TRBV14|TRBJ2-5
TGTGCCAGCAGCCAAACGCCGGGACTAGCGCCGGAGACCCAGTACTTC
CASSQTPGLAPETQYF
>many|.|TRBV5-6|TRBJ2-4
TGTGCCAGCAGCTCAGACCCACTAGCCAAAAACATTCAGTACTTC
CASSSDPLAKNIQYF
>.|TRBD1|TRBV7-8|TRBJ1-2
TGTGCCAGCAGCATAGGGGGCGCCTATGGCTACACCTTC
CASSIGGAYGYTF
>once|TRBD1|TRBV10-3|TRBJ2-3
TGTGCCATCAAGACAGGGATCACAGATACGCAGTATTTT
CAIKTGITDTQYF
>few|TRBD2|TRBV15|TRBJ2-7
TGTGCCACCAGCAGACCCGGGACTAGCGGGCTCTCCTACGAGCAGTACTTC
CATSRPGTSGLSYEQYF
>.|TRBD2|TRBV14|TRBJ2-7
TGTGCCAGCAGCCAAGGGGGAGCGGGAGTTTACGAGCAGTACTTC
CASSQGGAGVYEQYF
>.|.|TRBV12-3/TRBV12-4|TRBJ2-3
TGTGCCAGCAGTTTGAGGTGGGGCGCGGGAGATACGCAGTATTTT
CASSLRWGAGDTQYF
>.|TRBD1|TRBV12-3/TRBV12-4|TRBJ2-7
TGTGCCAGCAGCATCCGGGACAGGGGAGCCGAGCAGTACTTC
CASSIRDRGAEQYF
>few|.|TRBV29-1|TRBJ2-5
TGCAGCGTTTGGTATTTTTGGGGGCAAGAGACCCAGTACTTC
CSVWYFWGQETQYF
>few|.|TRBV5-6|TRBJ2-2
TGTGCCAGCAGCTCCCCCGGGGGCGTGAACACCGGGGAGCTGTTTTTT
CASSSPGGVNTGELFF
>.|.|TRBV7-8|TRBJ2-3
TGTGCCAGCGGCGCGGCGGCAGATACGCAGTATTTT
CASGAAADTQYF
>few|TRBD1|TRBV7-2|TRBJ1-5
TGTGCCAGCAGCTTGGGAAAAGGGGGCACTCAGCCCCAGCATTTT
CASSLGKGGTQPQHF
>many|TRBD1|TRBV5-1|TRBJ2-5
TGCGCCAGCAGCCTGGGACAGCCACCCCAAGAGACCCAGTACTTC
CASSLGQPPQETQYF
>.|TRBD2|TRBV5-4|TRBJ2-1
TGTGCCAGCAGCTTGATTAGGGGCGGGAGTGCTAAAGATGAGCAGTTCTTC
CASSLIRGGSAKDEQFF
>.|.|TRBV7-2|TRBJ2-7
TGTGCCAGCAGCTTACCTGGGATACCCTACGAGCAGTACTTC
CASSLPGIPYEQYF
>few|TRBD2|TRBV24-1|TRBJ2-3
TGTGCCACCAGTGATTCGGGACTAGCGGGGGGTCGCACAGATACGCAGTATTTT
CATSDSGLAGGRTDTQYF
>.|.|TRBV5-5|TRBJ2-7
TGTGCCAGCAGCTTGTTTTCGGAACGCGAGCAGTACTTC
CASSLFSEREQYF
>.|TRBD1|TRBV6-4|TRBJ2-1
TGTGCCAGCAGTTTAACAGGGGGAGAAGCCTACAATGAGCAGTTCTTC
CASSLTGGEAYNEQFF
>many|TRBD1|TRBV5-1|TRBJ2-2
TGCGCCAGCAGCGGACAGGGATTCACCGGGGAGCTGTTTTTT
CASSGQGFTGELFF
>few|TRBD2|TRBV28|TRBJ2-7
TGTGCCAGCAGAGCGGGACTAGCGGGGGTATACGAGCAGTACTTC
CASRAGLAGVYEQYF
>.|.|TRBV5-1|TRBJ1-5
TGCGCCAGCCGAGCCGGAGGATCGGGCAATCAGCCCCAGCATTTT
CASRAGGSGNQPQHF
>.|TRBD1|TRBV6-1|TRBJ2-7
TGTGCCAGCAGGATAAGAATGGGACAGGGGGTTTACGAGCAGTACTTC
CASRIRMGQGVYEQYF
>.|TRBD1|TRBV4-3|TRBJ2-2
TGCGCCAGCAGCCAAAGACAGGGGGCGTCCGGGGAGCTGTTTTTT
CASSQRQGASGELFF
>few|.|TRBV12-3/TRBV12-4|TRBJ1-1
TGTGCCAGCAATTACCCGACGGGCACTGAAGCTTTCTTT
CASNYPTGTEAFF
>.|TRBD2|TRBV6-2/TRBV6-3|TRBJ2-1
TGTGCCAGCAGTTATATGGCGGGAGTGGCGTACAATGAGCAGTTCTTC
CASSYMAGVAYNEQFF
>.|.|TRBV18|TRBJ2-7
TGTGCCAGCTCACCACTTTACATGCCCTCCTACGAGCAGTACTTC
CASSPLYMPSYEQYF
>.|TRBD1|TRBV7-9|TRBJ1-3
TGTGCCAGCAGCGCGTCGGGACAGGGGATCGGAAACACCATATATTTT
CASSASGQGIGNTIYF
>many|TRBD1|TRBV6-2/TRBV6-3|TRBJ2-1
TGTGCCAGCAGTTCCCGGGACAGGGGGCTGCGCAGAGGGCGGTCACATGGTTACAATGAGCAGTTCTTC
CASSSRDRGLRRGRSHGYNEQFF
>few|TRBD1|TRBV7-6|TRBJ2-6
TGTGCCAGCAGCTTAGAGACAGGGGTGGCTGGGGCCAACGTCCTGACTTTC
CASSLETGVAGANVLTF
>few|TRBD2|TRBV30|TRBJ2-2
TGTGCCTTTAGCGGGGTTAACACCGGGGAGCTGTTTTTT
CAFSGVNTGELFF